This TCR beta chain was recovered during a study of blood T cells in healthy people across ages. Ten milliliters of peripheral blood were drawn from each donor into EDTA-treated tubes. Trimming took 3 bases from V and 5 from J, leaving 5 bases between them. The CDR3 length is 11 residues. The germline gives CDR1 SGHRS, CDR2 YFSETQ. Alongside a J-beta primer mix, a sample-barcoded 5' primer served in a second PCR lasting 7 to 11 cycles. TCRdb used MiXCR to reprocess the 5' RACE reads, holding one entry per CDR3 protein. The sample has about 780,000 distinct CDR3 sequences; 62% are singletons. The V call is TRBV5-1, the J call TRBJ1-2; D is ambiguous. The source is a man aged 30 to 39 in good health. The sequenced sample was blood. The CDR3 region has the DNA TGCGCCAGCAGCTCCGAATATGGCTACACCTTC. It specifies CASSSEYGYTF.